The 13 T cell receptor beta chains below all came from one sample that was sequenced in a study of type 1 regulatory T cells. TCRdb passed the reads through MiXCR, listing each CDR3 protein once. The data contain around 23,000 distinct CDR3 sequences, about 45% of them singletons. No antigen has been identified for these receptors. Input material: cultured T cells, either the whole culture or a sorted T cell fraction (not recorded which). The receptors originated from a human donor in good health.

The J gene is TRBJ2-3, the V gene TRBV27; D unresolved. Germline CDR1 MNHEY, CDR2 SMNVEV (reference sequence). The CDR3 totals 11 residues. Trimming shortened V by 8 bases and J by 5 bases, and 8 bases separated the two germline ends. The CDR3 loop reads CASCRRDTQYF. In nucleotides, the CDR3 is TGTGCCAGCTGTAGAAGAGATACGCAGTATTTT.

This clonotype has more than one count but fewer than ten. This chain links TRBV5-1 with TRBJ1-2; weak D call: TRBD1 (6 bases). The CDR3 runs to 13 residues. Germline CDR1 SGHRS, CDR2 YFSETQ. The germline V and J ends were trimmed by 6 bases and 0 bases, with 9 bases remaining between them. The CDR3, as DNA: TGCGCCAGCACCACAGGGTCTAACTATGGCTACACCTTC. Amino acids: CASTTGSNYGYTF.

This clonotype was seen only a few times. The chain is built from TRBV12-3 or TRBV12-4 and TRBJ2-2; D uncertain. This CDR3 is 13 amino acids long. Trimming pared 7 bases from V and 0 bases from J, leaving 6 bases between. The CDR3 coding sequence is TGTGCCAGCACCAATGCGAACACCGGGGAGCTGTTTTTT. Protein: CASTNANTGELFF.

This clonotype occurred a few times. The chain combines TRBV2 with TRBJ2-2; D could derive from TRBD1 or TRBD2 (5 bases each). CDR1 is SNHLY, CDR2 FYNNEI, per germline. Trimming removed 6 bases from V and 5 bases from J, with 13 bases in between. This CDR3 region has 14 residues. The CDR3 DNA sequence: TGTGCCAGCAGAAGTGGGACCAGGACCGGGGAGCTGTTTTTT. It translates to CASRSGTRTGELFF.

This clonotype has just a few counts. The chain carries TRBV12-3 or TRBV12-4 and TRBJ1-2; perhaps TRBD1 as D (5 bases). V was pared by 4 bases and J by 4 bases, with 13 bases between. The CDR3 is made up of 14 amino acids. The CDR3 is CASSYRETAYGYTF. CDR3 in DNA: TGTGCCAGCAGTTACCGAGAGACAGCCTATGGCTACACCTTC.

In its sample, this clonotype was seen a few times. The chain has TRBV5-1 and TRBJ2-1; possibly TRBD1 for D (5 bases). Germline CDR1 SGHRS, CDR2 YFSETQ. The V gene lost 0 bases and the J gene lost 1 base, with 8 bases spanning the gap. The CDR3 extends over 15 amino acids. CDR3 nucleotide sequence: TGCGCCAGCAGCTTGGCCGCAGGGTCCTACAATGAGCAGTTCTTC. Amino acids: CASSLAAGSYNEQFF.

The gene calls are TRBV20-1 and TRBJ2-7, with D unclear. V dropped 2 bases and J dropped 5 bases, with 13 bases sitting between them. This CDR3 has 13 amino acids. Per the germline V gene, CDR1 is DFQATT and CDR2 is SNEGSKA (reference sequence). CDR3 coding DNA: TGCAGTGCTAGAAGAGGTAGTATCCACGAGCAGTACTTC. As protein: CSARRGSIHEQYF.

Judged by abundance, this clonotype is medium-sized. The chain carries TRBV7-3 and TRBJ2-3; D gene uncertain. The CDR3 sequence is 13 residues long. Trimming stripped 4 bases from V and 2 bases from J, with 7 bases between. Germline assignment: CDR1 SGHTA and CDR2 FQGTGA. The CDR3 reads CASSSEHTDTQYF. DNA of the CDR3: TGTGCCAGCAGCTCGGAGCACACAGATACGCAGTATTTT.

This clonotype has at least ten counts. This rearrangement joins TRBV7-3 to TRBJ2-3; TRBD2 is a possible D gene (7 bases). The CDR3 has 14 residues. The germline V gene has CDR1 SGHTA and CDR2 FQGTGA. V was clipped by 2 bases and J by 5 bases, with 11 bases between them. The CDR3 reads CASSLGGARDTQYF. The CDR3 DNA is TGTGCCAGCAGCTTAGGGGGGGCCCGAGATACGCAGTATTTT.

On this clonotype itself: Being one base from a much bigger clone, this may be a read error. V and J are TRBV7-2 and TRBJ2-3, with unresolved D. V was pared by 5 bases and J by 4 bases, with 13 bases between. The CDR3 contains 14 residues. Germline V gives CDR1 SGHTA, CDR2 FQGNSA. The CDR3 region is CASSQSWVSDTQYF. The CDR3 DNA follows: TGTGCCAGCAGCCAGTCCTGGGTATCAGATACGCAGTATTTT.

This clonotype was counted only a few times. CDR3 in amino acids: CASSMGGAGWRSYEQYF. The CDR3 coding sequence is TGTGCCAGCAGCATGGGGGGGGCAGGTTGGCGCTCCTACGAGCAGTACTTC. The V call is TRBV5-6, the J call TRBJ2-7; tentatively, D is TRBD2 (7 bases). Germline CDR1 and CDR2: SGHDT and YYEEEE. V gave up 4 bases and J gave up 0 bases, with 20 bases separating them. The CDR3 consists of 17 residues.

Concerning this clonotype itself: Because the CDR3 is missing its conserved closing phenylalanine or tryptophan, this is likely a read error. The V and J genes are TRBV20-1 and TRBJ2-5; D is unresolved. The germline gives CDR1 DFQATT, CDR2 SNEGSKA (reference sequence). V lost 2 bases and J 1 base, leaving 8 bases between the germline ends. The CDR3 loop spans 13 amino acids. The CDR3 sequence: CSARIAPQETQYI. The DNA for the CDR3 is TGCAGTGCTAGAATCGCTCCCCAAGAGACCCAGTACATC.

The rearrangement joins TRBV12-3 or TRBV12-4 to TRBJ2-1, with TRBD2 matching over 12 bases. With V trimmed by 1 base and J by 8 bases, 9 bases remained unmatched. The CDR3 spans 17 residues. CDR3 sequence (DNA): TGTGCCAGCAGTTTAGTCAAACTAGCGGGGGGTGGGGATGAGCAGTTCTTC. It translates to CASSLVKLAGGGDEQFF.